The present T cell receptor beta chain was sequenced within a study of blood T cell repertoires in COVID-19. Study overall: Donors in the United States, Italy and Spain gave samples during acute or convalescent COVID-19. The analysed material was cDNA or gDNA that came from T cells, B-cell-depleted T cells, or PBMCs.

How the authors handled the data: It was from reference gene primer amplification that nucleated cell counts were estimated. TCRdb's copy holds only in-frame clones and misses some; the assay was immunoSEQ multiplex PCR. The V and J calls and clone size are taken from that table; D and trimming were inferred from the DNA. The data show around 280,000 clones, roughly 80% seen once. V lost 6 bases to trimming and J lost 11 bases; unmatched junction nucleotides: 4. CDR3 length: 13 amino acids. The germline CDR1 and CDR2 sequences are KGHSH and LQKENI. Sequencing was performed on peripheral blood. The V call is TRBV18, the J call TRBJ2-1, with TRBD2 identical over 13 bases. The receptor comes from a woman between 45 and 65 years old with active or convalescent COVID-19. CDR3 nucleotides: TGTGCCAGCTCCGGGACTAGCGGGATTCAGCAGTTCTTC. This gives the protein CASSGTSGIQQFF.